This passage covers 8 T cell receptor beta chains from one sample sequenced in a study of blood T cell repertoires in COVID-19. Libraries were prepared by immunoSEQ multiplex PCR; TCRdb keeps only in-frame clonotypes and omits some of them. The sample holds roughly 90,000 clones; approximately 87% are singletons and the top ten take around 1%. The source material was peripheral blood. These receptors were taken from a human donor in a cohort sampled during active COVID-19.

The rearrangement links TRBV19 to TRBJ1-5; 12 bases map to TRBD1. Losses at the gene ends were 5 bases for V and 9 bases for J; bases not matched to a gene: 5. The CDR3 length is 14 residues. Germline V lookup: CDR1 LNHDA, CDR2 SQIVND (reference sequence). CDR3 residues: CASSDRDRGLPQHF. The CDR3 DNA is TGTGCCAGTAGTGATCGGGACAGGGGGCTGCCCCAGCATTTT.

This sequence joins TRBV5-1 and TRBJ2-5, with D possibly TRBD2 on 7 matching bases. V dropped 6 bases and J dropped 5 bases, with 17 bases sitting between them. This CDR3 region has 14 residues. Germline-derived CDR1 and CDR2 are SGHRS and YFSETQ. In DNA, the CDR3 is TGCGCCAGCACCACAGGGAGGGTAGGGGAGACCCAGTACTTC. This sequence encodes CASTTGRVGETQYF.

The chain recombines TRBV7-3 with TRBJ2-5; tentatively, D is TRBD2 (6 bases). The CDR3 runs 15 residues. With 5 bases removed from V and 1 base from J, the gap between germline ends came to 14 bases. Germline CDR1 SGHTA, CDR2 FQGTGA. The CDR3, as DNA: TGTGCCAGCAGCCCCTGGGGGGACGTCCAAGAGACCCAGTACTTC. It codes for CASSPWGDVQETQYF.

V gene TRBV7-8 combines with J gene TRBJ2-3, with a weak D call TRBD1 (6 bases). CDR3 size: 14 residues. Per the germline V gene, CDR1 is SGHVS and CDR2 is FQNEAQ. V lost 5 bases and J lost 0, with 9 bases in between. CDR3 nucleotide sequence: TGTGCCAGCAGCGGGGGCCCTAGCACAGATACGCAGTATTTT. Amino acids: CASSGGPSTDTQYF. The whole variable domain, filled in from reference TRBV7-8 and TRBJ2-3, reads GAGVSQSPRYKVAKRGQDVALRCDPISGHVSLFWYQQALGQGPEFLTYFQNEAQLDKSGLPSDRFFAERPEGSVSTLKIQRTQQEDSAVYLCASSGGPSTDTQYFGPGTRLTVL.

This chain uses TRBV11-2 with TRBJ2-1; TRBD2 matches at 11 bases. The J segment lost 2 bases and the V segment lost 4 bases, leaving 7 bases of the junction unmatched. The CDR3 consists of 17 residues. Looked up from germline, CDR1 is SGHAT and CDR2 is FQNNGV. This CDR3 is CASSWGTGLAAYNEQFF. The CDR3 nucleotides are TGTGCCAGCAGCTGGGGGACGGGACTAGCGGCCTACAATGAGCAGTTCTTC.

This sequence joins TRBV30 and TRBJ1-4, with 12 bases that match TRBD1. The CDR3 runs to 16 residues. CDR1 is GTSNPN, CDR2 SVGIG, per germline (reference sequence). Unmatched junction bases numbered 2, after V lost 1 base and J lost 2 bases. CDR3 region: CAWSEGQGATNEKLFF. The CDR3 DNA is TGTGCCTGGAGTGAGGGACAGGGGGCGACTAATGAAAAACTGTTTTTT.

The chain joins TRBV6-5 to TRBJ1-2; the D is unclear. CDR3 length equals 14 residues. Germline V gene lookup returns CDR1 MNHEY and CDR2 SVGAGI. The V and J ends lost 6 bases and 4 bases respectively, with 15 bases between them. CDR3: CASSPGGGSYGYTF. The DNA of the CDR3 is TGTGCCAGCAGCCCCGGAGGAGGTAGCTATGGCTACACCTTC.

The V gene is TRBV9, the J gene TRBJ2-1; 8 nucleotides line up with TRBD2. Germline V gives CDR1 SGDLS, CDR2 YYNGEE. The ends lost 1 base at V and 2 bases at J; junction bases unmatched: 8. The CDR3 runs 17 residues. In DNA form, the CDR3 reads TGTGCCAGCAGCGTAAAGGGGAGTAGCGGGGCCTACAATGAGCAGTTCTTC. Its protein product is CASSVKGSSGAYNEQFF. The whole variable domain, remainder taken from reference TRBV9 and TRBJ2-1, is DSGVTQTPKHLITATGQRVTLRCSPRSGDLSVYWYQQSLDQGLQFLIQYYNGEERAKGNILERFSAQQFPDLHSELNLSSLELGDSALYFCASSVKGSSGAYNEQFFGPGTRLTVL.